The rows below give T cell receptor beta chains drawn from one sample of a study of radiation and T cells in renal cell carcinoma. TCRdb's table, derived via immunoSEQ multiplex PCR, lists solely in-frame clones and lacks some. Of roughly 150,000 clones listed, about 87% were seen once; the top ten hold about 4%. The sample in question was blood, obtained from a patient whose treatment included radiotherapy and nephrectomy. These receptors came from a woman aged 70-85 years with renal cell carcinoma. CDR3s include the opening cysteine and the closing phenylalanine or tryptophan. Fields, in order: CDR3 length, V gene, J gene, CDR3 protein.

length: 14
V: TRBV5-1
J: TRBJ2-7
CDR3: CASSLTGPLREQYF

length: 14
V: TRBV5-1
J: TRBJ1-4
CDR3: CASSLTGEGEKLFF

length: 15
V: TRBV4-3
J: TRBJ2-5
CDR3: CRVLIALLEQETQYF

length: 16
V: TRBV10-1
J: TRBJ1-6
CDR3: CASSEAGQGKHSPLHF

length: 12
V: TRBV10-1
J: TRBJ2-1
CDR3: CARLRSYNEQFF

length: 16
V: TRBV10-3
J: TRBJ1-5
CDR3: CAISGTGSFGNQPQHF

length: 16
V: TRBV4-1
J: TRBJ2-3
CDR3: CASSQAGNPSTDTQYF

length: 16
V: TRBV14
J: TRBJ1-6
CDR3: CASSQGAQGENSPLHF

length: 14
V: TRBV6-1
J: TRBJ2-5
CDR3: CASSEKSWAGTQYF

length: 13
V: TRBV27
J: TRBJ2-2
CDR3: CASSWRGPGELFF

length: 16
V: TRBV7-9
J: TRBJ2-1
CDR3: CASSPGHLNSYNEQFF

length: 15
V: TRBV28
J: TRBJ1-5
CDR3: CASRSGQGRDQPQHF

length: 12
V: TRBV27
J: TRBJ2-7
CDR3: CASWKSYYEQYF

length: 15
V: TRBV6-5
J: TRBJ2-2
CDR3: CASSSWTGGTGELFF

length: 12
V: TRBV6-1
J: TRBJ2-3
CDR3: CASSELRAAQYF

length: 13
V: TRBV19
J: TRBJ1-4
CDR3: CASSNGGKEKLFF

length: 18
V: TRBV4-3
J: TRBJ2-1
CDR3: CASSQVRASAHSYNEQFF

length: 15
V: TRBV4-3
J: TRBJ1-1
CDR3: CASSQESGLYTEAFF

length: 16
V: TRBV6-4
J: TRBJ1-5
CDR3: CASSDSEDREYQPQHF

length: 16
V: TRBV5-4
J: TRBJ2-5
CDR3: CASSSLAGGPQETQYF

length: 13
V: TRBV6-4
J: TRBJ1-5
CDR3: CASSEYGGQPQHF

length: 14
V: TRBV5-8
J: TRBJ1-2
CDR3: CASSWTVLGYGYTF

length: 12
V: TRBV2
J: TRBJ2-1
CDR3: CASSKTEDEQFF

length: 15
V: TRBV7-2
J: TRBJ2-1
CDR3: CASSLAGGTYNEQFF

length: 14
V: TRBV5-1
J: TRBJ2-1
CDR3: CASSEGTVYNEQFF

length: 15
V: TRBV6-5
J: TRBJ1-1
CDR3: CASSYGSAGKTEAFF

length: 15
V: TRBV7-8
J: TRBJ1-2
CDR3: CASSLQRGHGDGYTF

length: 15
V: TRBV19
J: TRBJ1-2
CDR3: CASSMGRTIFYGYTF

length: 14
V: TRBV14
J: TRBJ2-7
CDR3: CASSQQGDFYEQYF

length: 15
V: TRBV14
J: TRBJ2-6
CDR3: CASSQDRLGANVLTF

length: 14
V: TRBV19
J: TRBJ2-5
CDR3: CASRGDRGRETQYF

length: 15
V: TRBV5-1
J: TRBJ2-7
CDR3: CASSPSGGSSYEQYF

length: 15
V: TRBV6-5
J: TRBJ2-5
CDR3: CASSSDRGGIETQYF

length: 13
V: TRBV30
J: TRBJ1-1
CDR3: CAWSQGVSTEAFF

length: 14
V: TRBV5-4
J: TRBJ2-1
CDR3: CASSGTDSYNEQFF

length: 14
V: TRBV27
J: TRBJ2-7
CDR3: CASSPGTGVEGQYF

length: 13
V: TRBV15
J: TRBJ1-1
CDR3: CATSTDTNTEAFF

length: 15
V: TRBV28
J: TRBJ2-2
CDR3: CASSFRQGATGELFF

length: 14
V: TRBV15
J: TRBJ1-2
CDR3: CATSHPSWGYGYTF

length: 14
V: TRBV30
J: TRBJ1-2
CDR3: CAWSRDSGNYGYTF

length: 14
V: TRBV5-4
J: TRBJ2-5
CDR3: CASSLMTIQETQYF

length: 13
V: TRBV27
J: TRBJ2-3
CDR3: CASSLVLRDTQYF

length: 14
V: TRBV7-9
J: TRBJ1-3
CDR3: CASSPWEKGNTIYF

length: 13
V: TRBV7-3
J: TRBJ2-3
CDR3: CASNLAGGDTQYF

length: 12
V: TRBV30
J: TRBJ1-4
CDR3: CAFLGAGEKLFF

length: 14
V: TRBV6-6
J: TRBJ2-3
CDR3: CASSSAGSTDTQYF

length: 11
V: TRBV6-5
J: TRBJ1-2
CDR3: CASSTGGGYTF

length: 15
V: TRBV5-1
J: TRBJ2-2
CDR3: CASSWLSLNTGELFF

length: 16
V: TRBV4-1
J: TRBJ1-5
CDR3: CASSQVPPTSNQPQHF

length: 16
V: TRBV7-9
J: TRBJ2-1
CDR3: CASSLFGGGGYNEQFF

length: 15
V: TRBV5-1
J: TRBJ2-2
CDR3: CASSRLAGSAGELFF

length: 18
V: TRBV9
J: TRBJ2-3
CDR3: CASSVGVAGSAGTDTQYF

length: 15
V: TRBV15
J: TRBJ2-1
CDR3: CATSSAERGGHEQFF

length: 16
V: TRBV6-1
J: TRBJ1-1
CDR3: CASSEMAQVRKRSAFF

length: 11
V: TRBV10-2
J: TRBJ2-7
CDR3: CASSSPYEQYF

length: 14
V: TRBV11-3
J: TRBJ1-1
CDR3: CASSLNRGNTEAFF

length: 13
V: TRBV12-5
J: TRBJ1-2
CDR3: CASGLYGTYGYTF